The 30 T cell receptor beta chains given below trace back to one sample, sequenced in a study of blood T cell repertoires in COVID-19. Sequencing used immunoSEQ multiplex PCR; TCRdb keeps in-frame clones, though not all of them. The sample shows about 160,000 clones, roughly 74% of them seen only once. Sequencing used peripheral blood. These receptors originate from an elderly woman with acute or convalescent COVID-19.

This clone was seen more than once but under ten times. The chain couples TRBV10-1 to TRBJ2-2, with TRBD2 matching 7 bases. V dropped 0 bases and J dropped 0; count of bases not matched to a gene: 7. The CDR3 is 18 residues long. Germline values: CDR1 WNHNN, CDR2 SYGVQD (reference sequence). CDR3 loop: CASSESGRGGSNTGELFF. As DNA, the CDR3 is TGCGCCAGCAGTGAGTCCGGTCGCGGGGGTTCGAACACCGGGGAGCTGTTTTTT.

This chain links TRBV2 with TRBJ2-2, with a tentative D call TRBD1 (5 bases). Per germline, CDR1 SNHLY and CDR2 FYNNEI. The CDR3 covers 14 residues. The germline V and J ends were trimmed by 7 bases and 5 bases, with 14 bases remaining between them. The CDR3 DNA sequence: TGTGCCAGCAACGCAGGGAAGGTTACCGGGGAGCTGTTTTTT. Translating it yields CASNAGKVTGELFF. Based on the CDR3 plus reference TRBV2 and TRBJ2-2, the full variable domain is EPEVTQTPSHQVTQMGQEVILRCVPISNHLYFYWYRQILGQKVEFLVSFYNNEISEKSEIFDDQFSVERPDGSNFTLKIRSTKLEDSAMYFCASNAGKVTGELFFGEGSRLTVL.

V is TRBV4-1 and J is TRBJ2-1; weak D call: TRBD1 (7 bases). Germline CDR1 MGHRA, CDR2 YSYEKL. The ends were cut back, 4 bases at V and 1 base at J, with 17 bases in the middle. The CDR3 is made up of 17 amino acids. Written as DNA, the CDR3 is TGCGCCAGCAGCCGAGGAGGGGGCAGATCGTCCTACAATGAGCAGTTCTTC. Amino acids: CASSRGGGRSSYNEQFF.

The chain joins TRBV27 to TRBJ2-7; 7 bases align to TRBD2. J gave up 2 bases and V 8 bases, and 9 bases lay outside the gene matches. This CDR3 spans 14 amino acids. Germline V gene lookup returns CDR1 MNHEY and CDR2 SMNVEV (reference sequence). The CDR3 sequence: CASATIGRAYEQYF. The CDR3, as DNA: TGTGCCAGCGCCACAATAGGGAGGGCCTACGAGCAGTACTTC.

The chain joins TRBV2 to TRBJ1-5; 8 nucleotides align to TRBD1. The CDR3 has 13 residues. The germline V gene encodes CDR1 SNHLY and CDR2 FYNNEI. With V trimmed by 9 bases and J by 5 bases, 6 bases remained unmatched. In nucleotides, the CDR3 is TGTGCCAGTACGGACAGGGTAGATCAGCCCCAGCATTTT. Translating gives CASTDRVDQPQHF.

This clone was observed a few times. The chain has TRBV25-1 and TRBJ2-3; 7 bases are a match to TRBD2. The CDR3 contains 13 residues. J gave up 4 bases and V 7 bases, and 5 bases lay outside the gene matches. From germline, CDR1 is MGHDK and CDR2 SYGVNS. In DNA, the CDR3 is TGTGCCAGCATGGGACTACGAGCAGATACGCAGTATTTT. Protein product: CASMGLRADTQYF.

The chain links TRBV5-8 to TRBJ2-1, with 7 bases identical to TRBD1. The CDR3 consists of 15 residues. The germline V gene encodes CDR1 SGHTS and CDR2 YDEGEE. With V trimmed by 2 bases and J by 1 base, 3 bases remained unmatched. The CDR3 nucleotides are TGTGCCAGCAGCTTCCGGGGACAGTCCTACAATGAGCAGTTCTTC. Translated: CASSFRGQSYNEQFF.

This chain uses TRBV12-3 or TRBV12-4 with TRBJ1-2, with no clear D. CDR3 length: 12 amino acids. V was shortened by 4 bases and J by 7 bases, with 10 bases between the two germline ends. The CDR3 region has the DNA TGTGCCAGCAGTTCCCTAGGCGGTGGCTACACCTTC. It specifies CASSSLGGGYTF.

The chain uses TRBV10-1 and TRBJ2-1; no clear D gene. V shed 2 bases and J shed 7 bases, with 9 bases lying between them. Germline assignment: CDR1 WNHNN and CDR2 SYGVQD (reference sequence). CDR3 length: 13 amino acids. The CDR3 region is CASSEPRKNEQFF. The CDR3 nucleotides read TGCGCCAGCAGTGAGCCCAGGAAGAATGAGCAGTTCTTC.

The chain joins TRBV28 to TRBJ2-7, with TRBD1 matching over 11 bases. The CDR3 sequence is 15 residues long. V dropped 5 bases and J dropped 3; count of bases not matched to a gene: 6. Looked up from germline, CDR1 is MDHEN and CDR2 is SYDVKM. In DNA form, the CDR3 reads TGTGCCAGCAGTCCGTGGGGGACAGGGGGCTACGAGCAGTACTTC. Translated, it gives CASSPWGTGGYEQYF.

The J gene is TRBJ1-4, the V gene TRBV12-3 or TRBV12-4; no firm D call. The CDR3 loop spans 11 amino acids. V lost 2 bases and J lost 10, with 5 bases in between. CDR3 bases: TGTGCCAGCAGTTTATACGGAAAACTGTTTTTT. Protein: CASSLYGKLFF.

The rearrangement uses TRBV7-6 and TRBJ2-7; D ambiguous. The length of the CDR3 is 12 residues. V lost 4 bases and J 6 bases, leaving 10 bases between the germline ends. Germline V gene data show CDR1 as SGHVS and CDR2 as FNYEAQ. The CDR3 DNA reads TGTGCCAGCAGCTCTCCCTCCGGCGAGCAGTACTTC. Protein sequence: CASSSPSGEQYF. The full variable domain, with the rest looked up from reference TRBV7-6 and TRBJ2-7, is GAGVSQSPRYKVTKRGQDVALRCDPISGHVSLYWYRQALGQGPEFLTYFNYEAQQDKSGLPNDRFSAERPEGSISTLTIQRTEQRDSAMYRCASSSPSGEQYFGPGTRLTVT.

This clone was observed a few times. The chain links TRBV7-3 to TRBJ2-3; 7 nucleotides align to TRBD2. From germline, CDR1 is SGHTA and CDR2 FQGTGA. V dropped 0 bases and J dropped 3; count of bases not matched to a gene: 6. This CDR3 is 16 amino acids long. The CDR3 DNA is TGTGCCAGCAGCTTAACAGGGAGGGGACGTACAGATACGCAGTATTTT. It codes for CASSLTGRGRTDTQYF.

The genes are TRBV6-5 and TRBJ1-2, with a weak D call TRBD1 (5 bases). Trimming removed 5 bases from V and 4 bases from J, with 11 bases in between. Germline CDR1 reads MNHEY; CDR2 reads SVGAGI. CDR3 size: 13 residues. The CDR3 DNA is TGTGCCAGCAGTCCCCGGACATTCTATGGCTACACCTTC. Translated: CASSPRTFYGYTF.

The V and J genes are TRBV6-5 and TRBJ2-7; D is undetermined. There are 14 residues in the CDR3. Per germline, CDR1 MNHEY and CDR2 SVGAGI. The V end lost 9 bases, the J end lost 1 base, and 16 bases lay between the germline ends. The CDR3 is CASSEQSRSYEQYF. The CDR3 nucleotides are TGTGCCAGTTCTGAACAGAGCAGGTCCTACGAGCAGTACTTC.

The chain has TRBV2 and TRBJ1-4; TRBD1 matches at 11 bases. The CDR3 consists of 13 residues. The J segment lost 6 bases and the V segment lost 6 bases, leaving 0 bases of the junction unmatched. CDR1 is SNHLY, CDR2 FYNNEI, per germline. The CDR3 is CASRGQGDEKLFF. The CDR3 DNA is TGTGCCAGCAGGGGACAGGGGGATGAAAAACTGTTTTTT.

The rearrangement joins TRBV6-1 to TRBJ2-7; D unclear. The germline gives CDR1 MNHNS, CDR2 SASEGT. V shed 2 bases and J shed 6 bases, with 5 bases lying between them. This CDR3 spans 11 amino acids. The CDR3 DNA reads TGTGCCAGCAGTGAAAGAGGCGAGCAGTACTTC. It yields the protein CASSERGEQYF.

The chain joins TRBV7-9 to TRBJ1-2; D not resolved. Germline V gene data show CDR1 as SEHNR and CDR2 as FQNEAQ (reference sequence). The CDR3 totals 14 residues. V lost 0 bases and J lost 4, with 9 bases in between. The CDR3 protein is CASSLAAAAYGYTF. The CDR3 bases are TGTGCCAGCAGCTTAGCGGCGGCAGCCTATGGCTACACCTTC.

A single count supports this clone. The CDR3 DNA reads as TGCGCCAGCAGCGGCGGGGAGCGCTACGAGCAGTACTTC. Translating it yields CASSGGERYEQYF. The V and J genes are TRBV5-1 and TRBJ2-7, with TRBD2 as a possible D gene (6 bases). Germline CDR1 reads SGHRS; CDR2 reads YFSETQ. Trimming cost V 4 bases and J 3 bases, with 11 bases left between them. This CDR3 is built from 13 residues.

The rearrangement links TRBV4-1 to TRBJ1-3, with TRBD1 identical over 7 bases. The J segment lost 0 bases and the V segment lost 0 bases, leaving 5 bases of the junction unmatched. Germline assignment: CDR1 MGHRA and CDR2 YSYEKL. The CDR3 runs 17 residues. The CDR3 DNA is TGCGCCAGCAGCCAAGATGCCGGACAGGTCTCTGGAAACACCATATATTTT. Translated, it gives CASSQDAGQVSGNTIYF.

This clone was counted a single time. The V gene is TRBV6-5, the J gene TRBJ2-7, with D tentatively TRBD2 (6 bases). In germline, CDR1 is MNHEY, CDR2 SVGAGI. This CDR3 spans 14 amino acids. With 7 bases removed from V and 2 bases from J, the gap between germline ends came to 15 bases. CDR3 loop: CASNSWGVTYEQYF. CDR3 in DNA: TGTGCCAGCAACAGCTGGGGGGTTACCTACGAGCAGTACTTC.

This clone appeared a few times. V usage is TRBV28 and J usage is TRBJ2-2; D unresolved. Trimming took 4 bases from V and 7 from J, leaving 4 bases between them. The germline V gene has CDR1 MDHEN and CDR2 SYDVKM. CDR3 size: 11 residues. The CDR3 DNA is TGTGCCAGCAGTTCTTACGGGGAGCTGTTTTTT. Protein sequence: CASSSYGELFF.

The gene calls are TRBV6-5 and TRBJ1-1; D gene ambiguous. The germline gives CDR1 MNHEY, CDR2 SVGAGI. Between the trimmed V and J ends, which lost 0 bases and 5 bases, there was a span of 4 bases. The CDR3 consists of 12 residues. The DNA of the CDR3 is TGTGCCAGCAGTTACTCGACTACTGAAGCTTTCTTT. Its translation is CASSYSTTEAFF.

The chain has TRBV28 and TRBJ1-1; 10 bases are shared with TRBD1. After removal of 4 bases from V and 8 bases from J, the junction contained 10 bases not matched to a gene. The CDR3 sequence is 15 residues long. From germline, CDR1 is MDHEN and CDR2 SYDVKM. CDR3 loop: CASSWGTGAREEAFF. In DNA, the CDR3 is TGTGCCAGCAGTTGGGGGACAGGGGCGCGGGAAGAAGCTTTCTTT.

V is TRBV6-5 and J is TRBJ1-4; the D gene is possibly TRBD1 (6 bases). The CDR3 extends over 15 amino acids. V lost 0 bases, J lost 2 bases, and 7 bases lay in between. Germline-derived CDR1 and CDR2 are MNHEY and SVGAGI. CDR3 sequence (DNA): TGTGCCAGCAGTTACTCGCAGGGGACTAATGAAAAACTGTTTTTT. It yields the protein CASSYSQGTNEKLFF.

The rearrangement uses TRBV10-1 and TRBJ1-3; D call uncertain. The CDR3 extends over 13 amino acids. Germline lookup yields CDR1 WNHNN and CDR2 SYGVQD (reference sequence). V was pared by 8 bases and J by 1 base, with 9 bases between. CDR3 sequence (DNA): TGCGCCAGCGGCGGCGGATCTGGAAACACCATATATTTT. Protein product: CASGGGSGNTIYF.

This clone was picked up one time. CDR3 bases: TGTGCCAGCAGCCTCCGACAGGGTGGAAATGAAAAACTGTTTTTT. It encodes CASSLRQGGNEKLFF. The J gene is TRBJ1-4, the V gene TRBV5-5; 7 bases agree with TRBD1. Germline values: CDR1 SGHKS, CDR2 YYEKEE (reference sequence). This CDR3 spans 15 amino acids. Trimming at V came to 4 bases and at J to 5 bases, leaving 8 bases not matched to a gene.

J is TRBJ2-7 and V is TRBV2; a possible D gene is TRBD1 (6 bases). Germline V gives CDR1 SNHLY, CDR2 FYNNEI. The CDR3 extends over 14 amino acids. V gave up 8 bases and J gave up 2 bases, with 16 bases separating them. In nucleotides, the CDR3 is TGTGCCAGCCAACGTCCAGGGGTACCCTACGAGCAGTACTTC. Translated, it gives CASQRPGVPYEQYF.

CDR3 DNA: TGTGCCAGCAGTTTCGCCTTCAGGGGGGATCAGCCCCAGCATTTT. Amino acids: CASSFAFRGDQPQHF. The genes are TRBV6-5 and TRBJ1-5; the match to TRBD1 covers 7 bases. CDR1 is MNHEY and CDR2 is SVGAGI in the germline V gene. The CDR3 contains 15 residues. The junction had 8 bases not matched to a gene; V was cut back by 4 bases and J by 5 bases.

V gene TRBV5-6 combines with J gene TRBJ1-2; D is possibly TRBD1 (6 bases). The CDR3 is 12 amino acids. CDR1 and CDR2 from the germline V gene are SGHDT and YYEEEE. V dropped 1 base and J dropped 8 bases, with 9 bases sitting between them. The CDR3 region has the DNA TGTGCCAGCAGCTTGCGGGGGGGCGGCTACACCTTC. Its protein is CASSLRGGGYTF.